These 24 T cell receptor beta chains originate from one sample sequenced in a study of radiation and T cells in renal cell carcinoma. Produced via immunoSEQ multiplex PCR; TCRdb's table is partial and in-frame only. The table shows roughly 13,000 clones, with 57% occurring only once. Specified treatment: treatment-naive control, cytoreductive nephrectomy. This specimen consisted of tumor tissue, obtained from a patient whose treatment was nephrectomy without radiotherapy. The receptors shown here come from a man aged 50 to 59 with renal cell carcinoma.

The V call is TRBV7-9, the J call TRBJ2-1; D may be TRBD2 (6 bases). CDR1 is SEHNR, CDR2 FQNEAQ, per germline (reference sequence). The CDR3 totals 16 residues. V lost 2 bases and J 0 bases, leaving 11 bases between the germline ends. The DNA of the CDR3 is TGTGCCAGCAGCTTACGTAGCGGCAGCTCCTACAATGAGCAGTTCTTC. The encoded protein is CASSLRSGSSYNEQFF.

This clone was counted only a few times. The rearrangement links TRBV30 to TRBJ2-2; no definite D call. Trimming pared 0 bases from V and 4 bases from J, leaving 12 bases between. Germline CDR1 and CDR2: GTSNPN and SVGIG (reference sequence). The CDR3 runs to 15 residues. In DNA form, the CDR3 reads TGTGCCTGGAGTGTCGTAGGATTCGGCACCGGGGAGCTGTTTTTT. Its translation is CAWSVVGFGTGELFF.

This clone was seen a few times. One end of the junction does not line up with germline, which may come from a read error. The CDR3 protein is CASSELIQVRNERLFF. The CDR3 DNA is TGTGCCAGCAGTGAGTTAATCCAGGTCCGCAATGAAAGACTGTTTTTT. V is TRBV6-1 and J is TRBJ1-4; D ambiguous. This CDR3 spans 16 amino acids. Germline V gene data show CDR1 as MNHNS and CDR2 as SASEGT.

This clone was found a few times. Other DNA sequences in this sample translate to the same CDR3. This rearrangement joins TRBV9 to TRBJ1-1, with D perhaps matching TRBD1 (5 bases). CDR1 and CDR2 from the germline V gene are SGDLS and YYNGEE. This CDR3 contains 14 residues. Trimming pared 1 base from V and 0 bases from J, leaving 7 bases between. The DNA of the CDR3 is TGTGCCAGCAGCGTATCACAGGTGAACACTGAAGCTTTCTTT. Its protein product is CASSVSQVNTEAFF.

This chain uses TRBV4-1 with TRBJ2-7, with D possibly TRBD1 on 6 matching bases. Germline CDR1 reads MGHRA; CDR2 reads YSYEKL. The CDR3 totals 15 residues. The V gene lost 2 bases and the J gene lost 4 bases, with 15 bases spanning the gap. CDR3 coding DNA: TGCGCCAGCAGCCAACCTGGGACATCCACTTACGAGCAGTACTTC. Protein product: CASSQPGTSTYEQYF.

This clone was seen only a few times. The gene calls are TRBV30 and TRBJ2-3, with D unresolved. CDR1 GTSNPN and CDR2 SVGIG come from the germline V gene (reference sequence). The V and J ends lost 2 bases and 2 bases respectively, with 11 bases between them. This CDR3 spans 14 amino acids. CDR3 region: CAWSLTLNTDTQYF. CDR3 DNA sequence: TGTGCCTGGAGTTTGACACTAAACACAGATACGCAGTATTTT. Full variable domain (rest looked up from reference TRBV30 and TRBJ2-3): SQTIHQWPATLVQPVGSPLSLECTVEGTSNPNLYWYRQAAGRGLQLLFYSVGIGQISSEVPQNLSASRPQDRQFILSSKKLLLSDSGFYLCAWSLTLNTDTQYFGPGTRLTVL.

The table lists this clone with a count of one. This chain links TRBV6-5 with TRBJ2-3; D is unclear. The CDR3 runs to 15 residues. CDR1 and CDR2 (germline): MNHEY, SVGAGI. V lost 2 bases and J lost 2, with 11 bases in between. The CDR3 DNA sequence: TGTGCCAGCAGTTACGGTGGTGAAATCACAGATACGCAGTATTTT. Translation: CASSYGGEITDTQYF.

This clone was detected a few times. This sequence joins TRBV10-1 and TRBJ1-1; 7 nucleotides agree with TRBD1. CDR1 and CDR2 from the germline V gene are WNHNN and SYGVQD (reference sequence). The CDR3 covers 14 residues. V lost 7 bases and J lost 7; bases outside the gene matches: 12. CDR3 coding DNA: TGCGCCAGCAAGAAAGACGGGGCAGGGGGTGAAGCTTTCTTT. As protein: CASKKDGAGGEAFF.

This clone was observed a few times. The V call is TRBV14, the J call TRBJ1-1, with a tentative D call TRBD1 (5 bases). Looked up from germline, CDR1 is SGHDN and CDR2 is FVKESK. This CDR3 contains 14 residues. The V end was cut by 5 bases, the J end by 12 bases, with 22 bases between. The CDR3 reads CASSYSRTPGGTFF. CDR3 DNA: TGTGCCAGCAGCTACTCCCGGACCCCCGGGGGGACTTTCTTT. The whole variable domain, remainder taken from reference TRBV14 and TRBJ1-1, is EAGVTQFPSHSVIEKGQTVTLRCDPISGHDNLYWYRRVMGKEIKFLLHFVKESKQDESGMPNNRFLAERTGGTYSTLKVQPAELEDSGVYFCASSYSRTPGGTFFGQGTRLTVV.

Sample share makes this clone medium-sized. The rearrangement joins TRBV7-9 to TRBJ1-3; the D is unclear. CDR1 is SEHNR and CDR2 is FQNEAQ in the germline V gene (reference sequence). The CDR3 extends over 16 amino acids. V shed 5 bases and J shed 0 bases, with 14 bases lying between them. The CDR3 reads CASSGRASSSGNTIYF. The CDR3 nucleotides read TGTGCCAGCAGCGGCAGAGCGTCGAGCTCTGGAAACACCATATATTTT.

The CDR3 DNA follows: TGTGCCAGCAGCTTTGGTATCAATCAGCCCCAGCATTTT. Its protein is CASSFGINQPQHF. The chain joins TRBV7-3 to TRBJ1-5; D ambiguous. Looked up from germline, CDR1 is SGHTA and CDR2 is FQGTGA. V lost 3 bases, J lost 3 bases, and 6 bases lay in between. This CDR3 comprises 13 residues.

Judged by abundance, this clone is medium-sized. The chain carries TRBV14 and TRBJ1-1, with 7 bases matching TRBD1. Trimming took 4 bases from V and 0 from J; bases not matched to a gene: 8. CDR3 length equals 16 residues. Germline V CDR1 and CDR2: SGHDN, FVKESK. The CDR3 coding sequence is TGTGCCAGCAGCCCCCCAGGGGGGAACATGAACACTGAAGCTTTCTTT. Translation: CASSPPGGNMNTEAFF.

This clone has only a few counts. This chain joins TRBV25-1 and TRBJ2-7; weak D call: TRBD1 (6 bases). The germline V gene encodes CDR1 MGHDK and CDR2 SYGVNS. This CDR3 region has 14 residues. V was cut by 5 bases and J by 2 bases, with 13 bases left in between. The CDR3, as DNA: TGTGCCAGCAGTTCTAACAGGGTTCCCTACGAGCAGTACTTC. Translated, it gives CASSSNRVPYEQYF.

The CDR3 region has the DNA TGTGCCAGCAGCTTAGAAAGGACACGGACAGGGGGCGCGTGGAATGAGCAGTTCTTC. This encodes CASSLERTRTGGAWNEQFF. The gene calls are TRBV11-2 and TRBJ2-1, with TRBD1 identical over 11 bases. V was pared by 0 bases and J by 7 bases, with 14 bases of the junction left unmatched. Germline V gene lookup returns CDR1 SGHAT and CDR2 FQNNGV. This CDR3 has 19 amino acids.

There are a few counts of this clone. The chain couples TRBV5-1 to TRBJ1-3; possibly TRBD1 for D (5 bases). V gave up 0 bases and J gave up 2 bases, with 12 bases separating them. CDR3 length equals 16 residues. CDR1 SGHRS and CDR2 YFSETQ come from the germline V gene. In nucleotides, the CDR3 is TGCGCCAGCAGCTTGGATGCAGGGAGTCCTGGAAACACCATATATTTT. Protein product: CASSLDAGSPGNTIYF.

This chain connects TRBV7-3 to TRBJ2-1; D could derive from TRBD1 or TRBD2 (5 bases each). Germline V gene sequence: CDR1 SGHTA, CDR2 FQGTGA. The CDR3 totals 16 residues. The V end lost 2 bases, the J end lost 10 bases, and 21 bases lay between the germline ends. Here the CDR3 DNA reads TGTGCCAGCAGCTTAGACCGGTTGGGACCTTTCGTCGAGCAGTTCTTC. It specifies CASSLDRLGPFVEQFF.

CDR3 sequence (DNA): TGCAGCTCTGAGGGAGGAAGGGGAAACACCATATATTTT. This sequence encodes CSSEGGRGNTIYF. This chain links TRBV29-1 with TRBJ1-3; D gene uncertain. The germline CDR1 and CDR2 sequences are SQVTM and ANQGSEA. The CDR3 length is 13 residues. V dropped 8 bases and J dropped 4 bases, with 15 bases sitting between them.

The V gene is TRBV9, the J gene TRBJ2-3; D is tentatively TRBD1 or TRBD2 (6 bases each). CDR1 and CDR2 (germline): SGDLS, YYNGEE. The CDR3 loop spans 15 amino acids. V lost 0 bases and J 4 bases, leaving 12 bases between the germline ends. The CDR3 nucleotides read TGTGCCAGCAGCGTAGTTGTGGGGGGCTCAGATACGCAGTATTTT. It is translated as CASSVVVGGSDTQYF.

V is TRBV5-6 and J is TRBJ2-3; 9 nucleotides agree with TRBD1. The CDR3 has 15 residues. V lost 4 bases, J lost 2 bases, and 5 bases stayed unmatched. Germline V gene sequence: CDR1 SGHDT, CDR2 YYEEEE. CDR3 coding DNA: TGTGCCAGCAGCGGAGACAGGGGGTACACAGATACGCAGTATTTT. It translates to CASSGDRGYTDTQYF.

This clone was found once. The genes are TRBV10-3 and TRBJ2-3; D might be TRBD1 or TRBD2, each matching 5 bases. Trimming pared 4 bases from V and 5 bases from J, leaving 16 bases between. Germline V lookup: CDR1 ENHRY, CDR2 SYGVKD. CDR3 length equals 15 residues. The DNA for the CDR3 is TGTGCCATCAGTGTCGCGTGGGGGAATGGAGATACGCAGTATTTT. Protein: CAISVAWGNGDTQYF.

The rearrangement joins TRBV29-1 to TRBJ2-3; TRBD1 might be the D (6 bases). V was clipped by 2 bases and J by 5 bases, with 20 bases between them. Germline V gene data show CDR1 as SQVTM and CDR2 as ANQGSEA. CDR3 length: 16 residues. CDR3 coding DNA: TGCAGCGTTGAATCAGGGGTAAGCTCGGGTAAAGATACGCAGTATTTT. Translating it yields CSVESGVSSGKDTQYF.

This clone was recorded a few times. CDR3 DNA: TGTGCCTGGAGTCCGTCCGGGGCCAAAAACATTCAGTACTTC. Its translation is CAWSPSGAKNIQYF. The rearrangement links TRBV30 to TRBJ2-4; D not resolved. The CDR3 is 14 amino acids. Germline CDR1 GTSNPN, CDR2 SVGIG (reference sequence). With 2 bases removed from V and 1 base from J, the gap between germline ends came to 9 bases.

The gene calls are TRBV21-1 and TRBJ2-3; the D call TRBD2 from the table was never checked on the DNA. TRBV21-1 is classified as a pseudogene. The CDR3 covers 17 residues. The chain's CDR3 is CASSISGGWRGTDTQYF. CDR3 in DNA: TGTGCCAGCAGCATTAGCGGGGGTTGGCGGGGCACAGATACGCAGTATTTT.

The rearrangement links TRBV7-9 to TRBJ1-5; no clear D. This CDR3 is 14 amino acids long. Trimming removed 3 bases at V and 9 bases at J, with 15 bases between. Germline lookup yields CDR1 SEHNR and CDR2 FQNEAQ (reference sequence). The DNA for the CDR3 is TGTGCCAGCAGCTTGGCAGGTTCCGAGGGGCCCCAGCATTTT. It encodes CASSLAGSEGPQHF.